This entry concerns a single T cell receptor beta chain. This sample is part of a study of metastatic and nonmetastatic thyroid tumors. V lost 9 bases and J lost 2, with 23 bases in between. The CDR3 length is 16 residues. Looked up from germline, CDR1 is MNHEY and CDR2 is SMNVEV (reference sequence). Until they underwent thyroid surgery, no patient had received any treatment. TCRdb reanalyzed the PCR reads via MiXCR. The sample consists of some 20,000 clones, roughly 20% of them appearing once. The sample was adjacent normal tissue. The chain combines TRBV27 with TRBJ2-7; the D gene is possibly TRBD1 (6 bases). This TCR was recovered from a female donor with papillary thyroid cancer or a benign thyroid nodule (not recorded which). Some clones in this sample may be carry-over from other donors' samples. The CDR3 loop reads CARGANQGDITYEQYF. As DNA, the CDR3 is TGTGCCAGGGGGGCCAACCAAGGGGATATCACCTACGAGCAGTACTTC.